The clone carrying this T cell receptor beta chain was seen a handful of times. Its antigen is undetermined. The germline V gene encodes CDR1 DFQATT and CDR2 SNEGSKA (reference sequence). There are 15 residues in the CDR3. The V and J ends lost 3 bases and 6 bases, in that order; junction bases with no gene match: 11. This entry belongs to a study of blood T cells in healthy people across ages. Overall study results and limits: Observed TCR beta diversity per million T cells went down as age went up. This fall followed a roughly linear course with age. More naive CD4+ cells and higher diversity marked long-lived donors relative to aged donors.

The second PCR ran about 6 to 11 cycles with a sample-barcoded 5' primer and J-beta primers. The study obtained at least 2.5 million CDR3-containing paired-end reads from every sample. TCRdb called the 5' RACE reads again in MiXCR, with one record for every CDR3 protein. The sample lists 730,000 or so distinct CDR3 sequences; around 40% were seen once. Specimen: blood. This sequence was found in an older woman in good health. This chain links TRBV20-1 with TRBJ1-2; 9 bases map to TRBD1. The CDR3 spells CSASLNLDRGNGYTF. CDR3 bases: TGCAGTGCTAGCCTTAACCTCGACAGGGGGAATGGCTACACCTTC.